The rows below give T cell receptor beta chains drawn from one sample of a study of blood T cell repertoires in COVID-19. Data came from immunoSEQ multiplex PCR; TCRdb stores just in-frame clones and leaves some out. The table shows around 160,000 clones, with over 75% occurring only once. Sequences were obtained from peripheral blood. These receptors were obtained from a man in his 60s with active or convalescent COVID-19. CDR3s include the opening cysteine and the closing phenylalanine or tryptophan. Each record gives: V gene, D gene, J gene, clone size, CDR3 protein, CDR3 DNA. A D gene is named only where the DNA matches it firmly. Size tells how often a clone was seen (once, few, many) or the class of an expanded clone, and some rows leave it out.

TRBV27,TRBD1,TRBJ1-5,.,CASSPRDRGYGPQHF,TGTGCCAGCAGTCCCCGGGACAGGGGATATGGGCCCCAGCATTTT
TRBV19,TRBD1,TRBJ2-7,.,CASSIGTGIPSYEQYF,TGTGCCAGTAGTATAGGGACAGGGATACCCTCCTACGAGCAGTACTTC
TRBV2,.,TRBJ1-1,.,CASSATMNTEAFF,TGTGCCAGCAGTGCAACTATGAACACTGAAGCTTTCTTT
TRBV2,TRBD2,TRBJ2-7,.,CASNGLAGALEQYF,TGTGCCAGCAACGGACTAGCGGGAGCCCTCGAGCAGTACTTC
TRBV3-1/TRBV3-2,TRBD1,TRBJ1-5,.,CASSQDTGGANQPQHF,TGTGCCAGCAGCCAAGATACAGGGGGGGCCAATCAGCCCCAGCATTTT
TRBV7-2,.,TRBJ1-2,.,CASSLDKGPYGYTF,TGTGCCAGCAGCTTAGATAAGGGGCCCTATGGCTACACCTTC
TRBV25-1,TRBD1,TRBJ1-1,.,CATTDRERAEAFF,TGTGCCACCACGGACAGGGAGCGGGCGGAAGCTTTCTTT
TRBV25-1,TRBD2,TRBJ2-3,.,CASSPWTSGSADTQYF,TGTGCCAGCAGTCCTTGGACTAGCGGGAGTGCAGATACGCAGTATTTT
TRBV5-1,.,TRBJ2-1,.,CASSLYLSRATHNEQFF,TGCGCCAGCAGCTTGTATTTATCGAGGGCCACCCACAATGAGCAGTTCTTC
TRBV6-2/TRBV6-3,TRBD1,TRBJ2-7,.,CASSSTYIRGQGDEQYF,TGTGCCAGCAGCTCCACCTACATTCGAGGACAGGGAGACGAGCAGTACTTC
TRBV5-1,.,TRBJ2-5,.,CASRSTAGETQYF,TGCGCCAGCAGATCTACGGCCGGGGAGACCCAGTACTTC
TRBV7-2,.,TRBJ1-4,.,CASSSHEKLFF,TGTGCCAGCAGCTCTCATGAAAAACTGTTTTTT
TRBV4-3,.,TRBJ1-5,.,CASSQDPGQNQPQHF,TGCGCCAGCAGCCAAGATCCGGGACAAAATCAGCCCCAGCATTTT
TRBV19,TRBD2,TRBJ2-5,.,CASRSRTGTSGRRETQYF,TGTGCCAGTAGGAGCAGAACTGGGACTAGCGGGAGGCGAGAGACCCAGTACTTC
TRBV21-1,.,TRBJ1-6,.,CASSNRGMAYNSPLHF,TGTGCCAGCAGCAACAGGGGAATGGCGTATAATTCACCCCTCCACTTT
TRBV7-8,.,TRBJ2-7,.,CASSSTEINYEQYF,TGTGCCAGCAGCTCGACAGAGATTAACTACGAGCAGTACTTC
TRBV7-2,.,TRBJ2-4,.,CASGPGTKNIQYF,TGTGCCAGCGGACCGGGGACCAAAAACATTCAGTACTTC
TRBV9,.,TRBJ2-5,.,CASSAVGETQYF,TGTGCCAGCAGCGCTGTCGGAGAGACCCAGTACTTC
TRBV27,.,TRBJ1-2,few,CASKVGVGGYTF,TGTGCCAGCAAAGTAGGGGTTGGCGGCTACACCTTC
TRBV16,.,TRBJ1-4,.,CASSQSGGIGEKLFF,TGTGCCAGCAGCCAATCTGGAGGGATAGGTGAAAAACTGTTTTTT
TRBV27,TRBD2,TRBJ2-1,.,CASSFSLTSGAVYNEQFF,TGTGCCAGCAGTTTCTCTCTGACTAGCGGGGCCGTGTACAATGAGCAGTTCTTC
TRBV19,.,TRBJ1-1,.,CATRGDMNTEAFF,TGTGCCACCAGGGGTGATATGAACACTGAAGCTTTCTTT